Here is one TCR beta chain with its context. Its cognate antigen is unknown. At one boundary the junction diverges from the germline segment, which might be a read error. The data derive from a study of blood T cells in healthy people across ages. Findings and limits, study-wide: A roughly linear age-dependent decrease characterized TCR beta diversity per million T cells. PBMCs left unsorted prevented a conclusive naive versus antigen-experienced comparison. More naive CD4+ cells and higher diversity marked long-lived donors relative to aged donors.

Then a second PCR, running roughly 7 to 11 cycles, was carried out with a sample-barcoded 5' primer and a J-beta primer mix. TCRdb re-analysed the 5' RACE reads in MiXCR, keeping a single row per CDR3 protein. The data show 1.5 million to 2 million distinct CDR3 sequences, with under 30% seen just once and 7.7% held by the top ten. This CDR3 has 15 amino acids. Germline V gives CDR1 SGHDT, CDR2 YYEEEE. The V and J genes are TRBV5-6 and TRBJ2-1, with D perhaps TRBD1 (5 bases). The TCR sequence derives from a woman aged 25-40 years in good health. Material for sequencing was blood. CDR3 in DNA: TGTGCCTGCAGCTTGGCCGACAGCTCCTACAATGAGCAGTTCTTC. Encoded protein: CACSLADSSYNEQFF.